Following are 25 T cell receptor beta chains from one sample sequenced in a study of blood T cells in healthy people across ages. Using a J-beta primer mix together with a sample-barcoded 5' primer, a second PCR was run for roughly 6 to 12 cycles. TCRdb recomputed calls from the 5' RACE reads with MiXCR, one row per CDR3 protein. Altogether hundreds of thousands of distinct CDR3 sequences are present, roughly half being singletons, with the ten largest covering roughly 12%. Sequencing was performed on blood. These receptors all come from a woman older than 75 in good health.

As concerns this clonotype: With a much larger clone just one base away, this may be a read error. The rearrangement uses TRBV29-1 and TRBJ2-5; TRBD2 matches at 8 bases. The V and J ends lost 3 bases and 11 bases, in that order; junction bases with no gene match: 26. CDR1 SQVTM and CDR2 ANQGSEA come from the germline V gene. This CDR3 is 18 amino acids long. CDR3 amino acids: CSVDSETSDILSYNEQYF. In DNA, the CDR3 is TGCAGCGTTGATAGTGAGACTAGCGATATCCTCTCCTACAATGAGCAGTACTTC.

This clonotype was detected ten times or more. The J gene is TRBJ2-1, the V gene TRBV9, with 8 bases that match TRBD1. The CDR3 extends over 16 amino acids. Germline CDR1 is SGDLS and CDR2 is YYNGEE. With V trimmed by 4 bases and J by 2 bases, 8 bases remained unmatched. The CDR3 is CASSPRGQEAYNEQFF. The DNA of the CDR3 is TGTGCCAGCAGCCCCCGGGGACAGGAAGCCTACAATGAGCAGTTCTTC.

This clonotype has just a few counts. In DNA form, the CDR3 reads TGTGCCATCAGTGAGCCCATAGCGGGATTCACAGATACGCAGTATTTT. Protein sequence: CAISEPIAGFTDTQYF. The V call is TRBV10-3, the J call TRBJ2-3; 8 bases line up with TRBD2. V was pared by 2 bases and J by 2 bases, with 6 bases of the junction left unmatched. CDR1 and CDR2 (germline): ENHRY, SYGVKD. This CDR3 has 16 residues.

The sample holds many counts of this clonotype. The chain is built from TRBV6-4 and TRBJ1-2, with D hard to call. The CDR3 length is 15 residues. In germline, CDR1 is MRHNA, CDR2 SNTAGT. The germline V and J ends were trimmed by 0 bases and 4 bases, with 12 bases remaining between them. The CDR3: CASSDSGENPYGYTF. The CDR3 DNA sequence: TGTGCCAGCAGTGACTCGGGCGAGAACCCCTATGGCTACACCTTC.

V gene TRBV7-6 combines with J gene TRBJ2-7; 8 bases map to TRBD1. This CDR3 is built from 16 residues. The V gene's germline CDR1 is SGHVS and CDR2 FNYEAQ. The V gene end was trimmed by 5 bases and the J gene end by 2 bases; junction bases not matched to a gene: 11. CDR3 amino acids: CASSPGGTGLTYEQYF. CDR3 DNA sequence: TGTGCCAGCAGCCCGGGCGGGACAGGATTAACCTACGAGCAGTACTTC.

Notes on this clonotype: This may come from a read error, since a much larger clone is one base off. The rearrangement links TRBV7-2 to TRBJ2-5; D may match TRBD1 or TRBD2 (6 bases each). Trimming removed 6 bases from V and 3 bases from J, with 14 bases in between. The CDR3 sequence is 14 residues long. In germline, CDR1 is SGHTA, CDR2 FQGNSA. The DNA for the CDR3 is TGTGCCAGCAGTAACGGGGGCAGTAAAGAGACCCAGTACTTC. Its protein is CASSNGGSKETQYF.

The V call is TRBV28, the J call TRBJ2-1; no reliable D call. With 6 bases removed from V and 5 bases from J, the gap between germline ends came to 20 bases. Germline V gives CDR1 MDHEN, CDR2 SYDVKM. CDR3 length: 16 residues. CDR3 in amino acids: CASSPPPGKAHNEQFF. For the CDR3, the DNA is TGTGCCAGCAGCCCCCCTCCTGGGAAGGCCCACAATGAGCAGTTCTTC.

V is TRBV3-1 and J is TRBJ2-4; either TRBD1 or TRBD2 may supply D (5 bases each). The V gene's germline CDR1 is LGHDT and CDR2 YNNKEL (reference sequence). The CDR3 has 19 residues. The V gene lost 3 bases and the J gene lost 5 bases, with 26 bases spanning the gap. In nucleotides, the CDR3 is TGTGCCAGCAGCCACTCCGTCCTGTTCAGGGTCGGGGCCGAAAACATTCAGTACTTC. This gives the protein CASSHSVLFRVGAENIQYF. Using reference TRBV3-1 and TRBJ2-4 for the parts outside the CDR3, the full variable domain is DTAVSQTPKYLVTQMGNDKSIKCEQNLGHDTMYWYKQDSKKFLKIMFSYNNKELIINETVPNRFSPKSPDKAHLNLHINSLELGDSAVYFCASSHSVLFRVGAENIQYFGAGTRLSVL.

The rearrangement links TRBV4-1 to TRBJ2-1; D may be TRBD2 (6 bases). The CDR3 loop spans 13 amino acids. CDR1 is MGHRA and CDR2 is YSYEKL in the germline V gene. V shed 1 base and J shed 13 bases, with 14 bases lying between them. The DNA for the CDR3 is TGCGCCAGCAGCCAAGGGGACTCCGTGGCCCAGTTCTTC. Encoded protein: CASSQGDSVAQFF.

Many counts were recorded for this clonotype. The V call is TRBV5-1, the J call TRBJ2-1; D is possibly TRBD1 or TRBD2 (5 bases each). The CDR3 runs to 16 residues. The V end was cut by 1 base, the J end by 0 bases, with 11 bases between. Germline-derived CDR1 and CDR2 are SGHRS and YFSETQ. For the CDR3, the DNA is TGCGCCAGCAGCTTGCAGGCCGGGGCCTCCTACAATGAGCAGTTCTTC. Protein product: CASSLQAGASYNEQFF.

Worth noting for this clonotype: A much larger clone lies one base from this, so it may be a read error. The rearrangement joins TRBV9 to TRBJ2-3; TRBD2 matches 10 bases. The CDR3 totals 16 residues. Germline-derived CDR1 and CDR2 are SGDLS and YYNGEE. CDR3 sequence (DNA): TGTGCCGGCAGCGTAGCGGGGGGATGGGAAGCAGATACGCAGTATTTT. This encodes CAGSVAGGWEADTQYF.

This clonotype was seen many times. The V gene is TRBV11-2, the J gene TRBJ1-2; D is unresolved. V lost 6 bases and J 5 bases, leaving 10 bases between the germline ends. Germline CDR1 is SGHAT and CDR2 is FQNNGV. The CDR3 consists of 12 residues. CDR3 in amino acids: CASSSRAYGYTF. CDR3 bases: TGTGCCAGCAGTTCCCGGGCGTATGGCTACACCTTC. Complete variable domain (other parts from reference TRBV11-2 and TRBJ1-2): EAGVAQSPRYKIIEKRQSVAFWCNPISGHATLYWYQQILGQGPKLLIQFQNNGVVDDSQLPKDRFSAERLKGVDSTLKIQPAKLEDSAVYLCASSSRAYGYTFGSGTRLTVV.

This clonotype has only a few counts. This sequence joins TRBV14 and TRBJ2-1, with D hard to call. The germline V gene has CDR1 SGHDN and CDR2 FVKESK. V was clipped by 4 bases and J by 7 bases, with 8 bases between them. The CDR3 loop spans 12 amino acids. DNA for the CDR3: TGTGCCAGCAGCCGGGGATGGAATGAGCAGTTCTTC. Its translation is CASSRGWNEQFF.

To note about this clonotype: A much larger clone differs from this one at a single base, so this may be a read error. The chain links TRBV6-5 to TRBJ2-4, with 9 bases lining up with TRBD2. This CDR3 has 14 amino acids. V lost 2 bases to trimming and J lost 13 bases; unmatched junction nucleotides: 9. The germline V gene encodes CDR1 MNHEY and CDR2 SVGAGI. CDR3 nucleotides: TGTGCCAGCAGTTACGCCCAGGGGACTAGCTCACAGTACTTC. Protein sequence: CASSYAQGTSSQYF.

This chain connects TRBV20-1 to TRBJ2-5, with 7 nucleotides matching TRBD2. The J call is uncertain, as TRBJ2-7 better fits the DNA end. This CDR3 is built from 12 residues. CDR1 DFQATT and CDR2 SNEGSKA come from the germline V gene (reference sequence). In DNA form, the CDR3 reads TGCAGTGCCGGACTAGGAAGGTACGAGCAGTACTTC. Protein sequence: CSAGLGRYEQYF.

This clonotype appeared many times. The chain has TRBV20-1 and TRBJ2-1; perhaps TRBD2 as D (6 bases). The CDR3 runs 15 residues. V shed 3 bases and J shed 2 bases, with 14 bases lying between them. Germline V CDR1 and CDR2: DFQATT, SNEGSKA (reference sequence). CDR3: CSASQRGTTYNEQFF. The CDR3, as DNA: TGCAGTGCTAGCCAGCGCGGGACGACCTACAATGAGCAGTTCTTC.

Comment on this clonotype: This may be a read error: a much more frequent sequence differs by one nucleotide. The J gene is TRBJ2-4, the V gene TRBV27; D could derive from TRBD1 or TRBD2 (6 bases each). The end of the DNA aligns better with TRBJ2-7, so the J call may be wrong. This CDR3 has 14 amino acids. Germline assignment: CDR1 MNHEY and CDR2 SMNVEV (reference sequence). The DNA for the CDR3 is TGTGCCAGCAGTTTATCTGGGGGGCCTCGCGAGCAGTACTTC. This gives the protein CASSLSGGPREQYF.

Ten or more counts support this clonotype. This sequence may be a read error, since a much larger clone differs from it by one base. This chain joins TRBV6-5 and TRBJ2-7; perhaps TRBD1 as D (7 bases). Germline V gives CDR1 MNHEY, CDR2 SVGAGI. V shed 5 bases and J shed 7 bases, with 12 bases lying between them. This CDR3 region has 12 residues. CDR3 residues: CASSNQGGEQYF. The CDR3 DNA is TGTGCCAGCAGTAACCAGGGGGGAGAGCAGTACTTC.

This clonotype was detected a few times. The chain combines TRBV6-1 with TRBJ1-2; TRBD1 matches at 9 bases. The germline V gene has CDR1 MNHNS and CDR2 SASEGT. The CDR3 has 18 residues. Trimming removed 5 bases from V and 0 bases from J; junction bases left unmatched: 13. Written as DNA, the CDR3 is TGTGCCAGCAGTCCATACCCTACAGGGGGCCCTACTAACTATGGCTACACCTTC. This encodes CASSPYPTGGPTNYGYTF.

This clonotype was counted between two and nine times. The chain recombines TRBV5-1 with TRBJ2-5; D gene ambiguous. CDR1 is SGHRS and CDR2 is YFSETQ in the germline V gene. The CDR3 length is 15 residues. The germline V and J ends were trimmed by 0 bases and 4 bases, with 13 bases remaining between them. CDR3 residues: CASSLAGVESETQYF. The CDR3 bases are TGCGCCAGCAGCTTGGCCGGAGTAGAGTCAGAGACCCAGTACTTC. Full variable domain (rest looked up from reference TRBV5-1 and TRBJ2-5): KAGVTQTPRYLIKTRGQQVTLSCSPISGHRSVSWYQQTPGQGLQFLFEYFSETQRNKGNFPGRFSGRQFSNSRSEMNVSTLELGDSALYLCASSLAGVESETQYFGPGTRLLVL.

The V gene is TRBV20-1, the J gene TRBJ2-3, with D possibly matching TRBD1 (9 bases). V dropped 4 bases and J dropped 3 bases, with 17 bases sitting between them. The CDR3 has 15 residues. Germline lookup yields CDR1 DFQATT and CDR2 SNEGSKA (reference sequence). The CDR3 spells CSATGGDRVTDTQYF. As DNA, the CDR3 is TGCAGTGCTACGGGAGGGGACAGGGTGACAGATACGCAGTATTTT.

The J gene is TRBJ2-7, the V gene TRBV4-3; D unclear. CDR3 length: 13 residues. The germline CDR1 and CDR2 sequences are LGHNA and YSLEER. Trimming took off 0 bases at V and 12 bases at J, with 15 bases between the two ends. CDR3 region: CASSQDFGDKRYF. Here the CDR3 DNA reads TGCGCCAGCAGCCAAGATTTTGGTGACAAGCGGTACTTC.

This clonotype was seen repeatedly, ten times or more. V gene TRBV20-1 combines with J gene TRBJ1-2; tentative D call: TRBD1 (5 bases). With 5 bases removed from V and 8 bases from J, the gap between germline ends came to 18 bases. The CDR3 covers 13 residues. Germline V CDR1 and CDR2: DFQATT, SNEGSKA (reference sequence). CDR3 sequence reads: CSASLGQSQGYTF. In DNA, the CDR3 is TGCAGTGCTTCTCTAGGACAAAGTCAGGGCTACACCTTC.

This clonotype was counted at least ten times. V usage is TRBV5-1 and J usage is TRBJ2-7; D uncertain. The germline V gene has CDR1 SGHRS and CDR2 YFSETQ. There are 12 residues in the CDR3. V gave up 0 bases and J gave up 7 bases, with 8 bases separating them. The CDR3 nucleotides are TGCGCCAGCAGCTTGGTTCCATTTGAGCAGTACTTC. Translated, it gives CASSLVPFEQYF.

The chain joins TRBV29-1 to TRBJ1-1; 9 bases map to TRBD1. The germline V gene has CDR1 SQVTM and CDR2 ANQGSEA. The ends lost 7 bases at V and 4 bases at J; junction bases unmatched: 7. The CDR3 loop spans 13 amino acids. The CDR3 spells CSARTGDGTEAFF. In DNA, the CDR3 is TGCAGCGCTCGGACAGGGGATGGCACTGAAGCTTTCTTT.